This record covers a single TCR beta chain. Its target is not known. Gene labels here are mouse ones. The read terminates 1 residue ahead of where the CDR3 ends, so the germline J gene completes it. The CDR3 totals 14 residues. From germline, CDR1 is FNHDT and CDR2 SITEND (reference sequence). The junction had 3 bases not matched to a gene; V was cut back by 4 bases and J by 4 bases. CDR3 sequences, V/J genes, frequencies and template counts came from survey-depth TCRbeta sequencing. The assay was immunoSEQ multiplex PCR, and TCRdb's table has in-frame clones only and misses some. The data contain about 50,000 clones, about 73% of them seen just once; the ten biggest clones take up about 0.7%. The data stem from a study of tissue T cells after allogeneic stem cell transplantation. Study conclusions and caveats: Blood and spleen captured only part of the tissue TCR repertoire. Shared clones across patients were few; motif clustering revealed tissue-specific shared signatures. Which tissue TCRs were alloreactive or antigen-specific was not determined. Some clones might be persisting host cells.

Source material: sorted cells pooled from one or two spleens. The rearrangement links TRBV19 to TRBJ2-4, with 10 bases lining up with TRBD1. The TCR was taken from a pool of C57BL/6 mice in good health. The CDR3 reads CASSFGTGENTLYF. The CDR3 DNA, read in part, is TGTGCCAGCAGTTTCGGGACAGGGGAAAACACCTTGTAC.